The 28 T cell receptor beta chains below come from one sample, sequenced in a study of monozygotic twins with inflammatory bowel disease. Following a re-call of the 5' RACE reads, TCRdb has one entry per CDR3 protein and lacks DNA. Recorded for this sample: 150,000 or so distinct CDR3 sequences. The sequencing sample was made of blood. These receptors came from a human donor with ulcerative colitis or Crohn's disease, or a healthy co-twin of an affected twin (not recorded which).

The chain links TRBV6-1 to TRBJ1-2; TCRdb gives TRBD1 as the D gene, but with no DNA this cannot be confirmed. Germline CDR1 is MNHNS and CDR2 is SASEGT. The CDR3 runs 18 residues. CDR3: CASSGLTGDSGDNYGYTF.

The rearrangement uses TRBV29-1 and TRBJ2-5; the TCRdb D gene call, TRBD2, has no DNA to confirm it. The CDR3 sequence is 12 residues long. The germline V gene encodes CDR1 SQVTM and CDR2 ANQGSEA. The CDR3 sequence: CSFGGAYETQYF. The full variable domain, with the rest looked up from reference TRBV29-1 and TRBJ2-5, is SAVISQKPSRDICQRGTSLTIQCQVDSQVTMMFWYRQQPGQSLTLIATANQGSEATYESGFVIDKFPISRPNLTFSTLTVSNMSPEDSSIYLCSFGGAYETQYFGPGTRLLVL.

This rearrangement joins TRBV11-2 to TRBJ2-4; as DNA is missing, the TRBD1 call by TCRdb cannot be tested. The length of the CDR3 is 18 residues. The germline V gene encodes CDR1 SGHAT and CDR2 FQNNGV. The CDR3 spells CASSLVPRGAHYKNIQYF.

The J gene is TRBJ1-2, the V gene TRBV20-1; TCRdb's D call, TRBD1, is unchecked because there is no DNA. Germline V gene data show CDR1 as DFQATT and CDR2 as SNEGSKA (reference sequence). CDR3 length: 12 residues. CDR3 amino acids: CSSGQGNYGYTF.

The CDR3 is CASSGGHTEAFF. This sequence joins TRBV5-1 and TRBJ1-1; TCRdb names TRBD1, which stays unverified in the absence of DNA. Per the germline V gene, CDR1 is SGHRS and CDR2 is YFSETQ. The CDR3 has 12 residues.

This rearrangement joins TRBV7-9 to TRBJ1-2. The CDR3 is 15 amino acids. The V gene's germline CDR1 is SEHNR and CDR2 FQNEAQ (reference sequence). CDR3 region: CASSLPGDSGYGYTF.

The rearrangement uses TRBV5-1 and TRBJ2-3; TCRdb proposes TRBD1, but this gene call is untestable without DNA. This CDR3 region has 15 residues. CDR1 and CDR2 from the germline V gene are SGHRS and YFSETQ. The CDR3 spells CASSLEAGAGLSQYF. The variable domain in full, completed from reference TRBV5-1 and TRBJ2-3, reads KAGVTQTPRYLIKTRGQQVTLSCSPISGHRSVSWYQQTPGQGLQFLFEYFSETQRNKGNFPGRFSGRQFSNSRSEMNVSTLELGDSALYLCASSLEAGAGLSQYFGPGTRLTVL.

The J gene is TRBJ1-1, the V gene TRBV30. In germline, CDR1 is GTSNPN, CDR2 SVGIG (reference sequence). There are 17 residues in the CDR3. The CDR3 loop is CAWSVVASRPMNTEAFF.

The chain recombines TRBV3-1 with TRBJ2-4; TCRdb's D call, TRBD1, is unchecked because there is no DNA. Germline V gene data show CDR1 as LGHDT and CDR2 as YNNKEL (reference sequence). The length of the CDR3 is 12 residues. The chain's CDR3 is CASSQDPQLQYF.

This chain uses TRBV29-1 with TRBJ1-6; TCRdb designates TRBD1, a call that cannot be tested without DNA. The CDR3 has 13 amino acids. CDR1 SQVTM and CDR2 ANQGSEA come from the germline V gene. This chain's CDR3 is CSVSTGANSPLHF. Together with reference TRBV29-1 and TRBJ1-6, the CDR3 gives the full variable domain: SAVISQKPSRDICQRGTSLTIQCQVDSQVTMMFWYRQQPGQSLTLIATANQGSEATYESGFVIDKFPISRPNLTFSTLTVSNMSPEDSSIYLCSVSTGANSPLHFGNGTRLTVT.

This chain links TRBV20-1 with TRBJ1-3; TCRdb reports TRBD1, a call that lacks DNA to check it against. This CDR3 region has 14 residues. Germline lookup yields CDR1 DFQATT and CDR2 SNEGSKA (reference sequence). CDR3 protein: CSAMDSRNGNTIYF.

V gene TRBV27 combines with J gene TRBJ2-7. Germline V CDR1 and CDR2: MNHEY, SMNVEV (reference sequence). This CDR3 region has 15 residues. CDR3 residues: CASSLSSGLAYEQYF.

The chain joins TRBV5-5 to TRBJ2-1; TCRdb's D call of TRBD1 is untestable without DNA. From germline, CDR1 is SGHKS and CDR2 YYEKEE (reference sequence). The CDR3 runs 14 residues. CDR3 sequence: CASSATGGLEKPFF.

V is TRBV7-2 and J is TRBJ2-5. This CDR3 is built from 12 residues. CDR1 is SGHTA and CDR2 is FQGNSA in the germline V gene. CDR3: CASSFSDRTQYF.

This chain links TRBV28 with TRBJ1-1. This CDR3 region has 13 residues. The germline V gene has CDR1 MDHEN and CDR2 SYDVKM. This chain's CDR3 is CASSPYLNTEAFF.

The chain recombines TRBV11-2 with TRBJ2-5; TCRdb's D gene call, TRBD1, goes unchecked for lack of DNA. The length of the CDR3 is 14 residues. CDR1 and CDR2 from the germline V gene are SGHAT and FQNNGV. The CDR3 sequence is CASSSGAVRETQYF.

This chain uses TRBV20-1 with TRBJ1-4; as DNA is missing, the TRBD1 call by TCRdb cannot be tested. Germline CDR1 DFQATT, CDR2 SNEGSKA (reference sequence). CDR3 length: 13 residues. The CDR3 loop reads CSATGTPNEKLFF.

This rearrangement joins TRBV7-9 to TRBJ1-4; checking the TCRdb D call of TRBD1 is not possible without DNA. The CDR3 is 14 residues long. Germline loops: CDR1 SEHNR, CDR2 FQNEAQ (reference sequence). The CDR3 is CASSFPGPTEKLFF.

The V gene is TRBV29-1, the J gene TRBJ2-3; TCRdb gives TRBD1 as the D gene, but with no DNA this cannot be confirmed. From germline, CDR1 is SQVTM and CDR2 ANQGSEA. There are 15 residues in the CDR3. The CDR3 region is CSVEGAPAYTDTQYF.

V and J are TRBV5-1 and TRBJ2-4. The CDR3 is 16 residues long. The germline V gene has CDR1 SGHRS and CDR2 YFSETQ. This CDR3 is CASSLDLYFEQNIQYF.

The V and J genes are TRBV5-1 and TRBJ2-1; there is no DNA to check the TCRdb D call of TRBD2. Germline V gene lookup returns CDR1 SGHRS and CDR2 YFSETQ. The CDR3 consists of 16 residues. CDR3 region: CASSVTGTRGYNEQFF.

J is TRBJ1-2 and V is TRBV12-3 or TRBV12-4. The CDR3 covers 14 residues. The CDR3 is CASSLGRVGYGYTF.

The CDR3 sequence: CASSVSGNTGELFF. The V gene is TRBV2, the J gene TRBJ2-2. CDR3 length: 14 amino acids. Per germline, CDR1 SNHLY and CDR2 FYNNEI.

The chain combines TRBV5-1 with TRBJ1-2. There are 15 residues in the CDR3. Germline V gene data show CDR1 as SGHRS and CDR2 as YFSETQ. CDR3 residues: CASSLEKGSNYGYTF.

This chain uses TRBV4-2 with TRBJ1-1. In germline, CDR1 is LGHNA, CDR2 YNFKEQ. The CDR3 totals 13 residues. The CDR3 is CASSQGMNTEAFF.

The chain combines TRBV29-1 with TRBJ2-1; there is no DNA to check the TCRdb D call of TRBD1. In germline, CDR1 is SQVTM, CDR2 ANQGSEA. This CDR3 is built from 15 residues. The CDR3 reads CSVRGEQGLANEQFF.

J is TRBJ2-3 and V is TRBV6-5; TCRdb lists TRBD2, though no DNA is available to test this call. There are 19 residues in the CDR3. The germline V gene has CDR1 MNHEY and CDR2 SVGAGI. CDR3 region: CASSYRPSGTSGLTDTQYF.

The V and J genes are TRBV29-1 and TRBJ2-7. Germline loops: CDR1 SQVTM, CDR2 ANQGSEA. This CDR3 spans 13 amino acids. The CDR3 reads CSVQELLGYEQYF.